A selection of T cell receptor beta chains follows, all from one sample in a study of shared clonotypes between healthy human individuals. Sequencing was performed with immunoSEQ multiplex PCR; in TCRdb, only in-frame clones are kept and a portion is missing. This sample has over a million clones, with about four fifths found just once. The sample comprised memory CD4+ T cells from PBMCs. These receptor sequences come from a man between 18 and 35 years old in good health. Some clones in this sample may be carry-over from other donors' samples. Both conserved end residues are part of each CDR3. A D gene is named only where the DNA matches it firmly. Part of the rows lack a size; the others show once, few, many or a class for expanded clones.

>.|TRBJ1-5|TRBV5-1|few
TGCGCCAGCAGCCAGGGACTTAATCAGCCCCAGCATTTT
CASSQGLNQPQHF
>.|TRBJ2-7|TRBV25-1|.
TGTGCCAGCAGTGAATGCCCAGAGGGGACGGGCGAGCAGTACTTC
CASSECPEGTGEQYF
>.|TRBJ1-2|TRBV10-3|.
TGTGCCACGTCAGGGGCCAATATGGGCTACACCTTC
CATSGANMGYTF
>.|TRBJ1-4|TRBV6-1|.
TGTGCCAGCGGAGGAGGGGGAGGGGTCAATGAAAAACTGTTTTTT
CASGGGGGVNEKLFF
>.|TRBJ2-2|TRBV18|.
TGTGCCAGCTCACCACTTCAAGGGGGTGTCTCCGGGGAGCTGTTTTTT
CASSPLQGGVSGELFF
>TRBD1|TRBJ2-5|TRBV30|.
TGTGCCTGGAGTGGACTGGGACAGGGCTTGGGGACCCAGTACTTC
CAWSGLGQGLGTQYF
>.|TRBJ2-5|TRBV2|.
TGTGCCAGCAGTCGTCAGGGGCGTGAAGAAGAGACCCAGTACTTC
CASSRQGREEETQYF
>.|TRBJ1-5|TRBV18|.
TGTGCCAGCTCACCGACACACGGTACTAATCAGCCCCAGCATTTT
CASSPTHGTNQPQHF
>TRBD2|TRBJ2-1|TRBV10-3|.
TGTGCCATCAGTGAGTCGAGGAGCGGGACGGACAATGAGCAGTTCTTC
CAISESRSGTDNEQFF
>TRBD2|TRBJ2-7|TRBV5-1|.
TGCGCCAGCAGCTGGACTAGCGACCCCTACGAGCAGTACTTC
CASSWTSDPYEQYF
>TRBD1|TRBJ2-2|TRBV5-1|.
TGCGCCAGCGGACAGGGCCCCGACACCGGGGAGCTGTTTTTT
CASGQGPDTGELFF
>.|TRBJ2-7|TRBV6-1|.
TGTGCCAGCAGCGGCTCCCTCTACTACGAGCAGTACTTC
CASSGSLYYEQYF
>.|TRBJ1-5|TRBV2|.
TGTGCCAGCAGTTTTATAGGAGGCAATCAGCCCCAGCATTTT
CASSFIGGNQPQHF
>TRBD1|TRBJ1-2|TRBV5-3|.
TGTGCCAGAAGCCTCCGGGACAGGGGGTACTACACCTTC
CARSLRDRGYYTF
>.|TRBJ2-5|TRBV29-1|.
TGCAGCGTTGACCACCGGGAGACCCAGTACTTC
CSVDHRETQYF
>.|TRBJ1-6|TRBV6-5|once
TGTGCCAGCAGGGCAACAGTGATCTATAATTCACCCCTCCACTTT
CASRATVIYNSPLHF
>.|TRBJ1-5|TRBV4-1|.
TGCGCCAGCAGCCAAGTGGTCTTGAGTTTGAATCAGCCCCAGCATTTT
CASSQVVLSLNQPQHF
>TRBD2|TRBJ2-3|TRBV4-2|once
TGTGCCAGCAGCCAAGATTGGAGGCTAGCGGGACTAACGGTGCATAGCACAGATACGCAGTATTTT
CASSQDWRLAGLTVHSTDTQYF
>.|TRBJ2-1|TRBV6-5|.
TGTGCCAGCAGTTTAGCATCCCTTGAGCAGTTCTTC
CASSLASLEQFF
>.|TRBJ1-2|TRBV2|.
TGTGCCAGCAGTGAGGGGACGAACAGATTAACCTATGGCTACACCTTC
CASSEGTNRLTYGYTF
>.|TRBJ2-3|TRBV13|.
TGTGCCAGCAGCGCGCTCAGGGCAGATACGCAGTATTTT
CASSALRADTQYF
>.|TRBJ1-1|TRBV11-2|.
TGTGCCAGCAGCTTAGATCTCCTGAACACTGAAGCTTTCTTT
CASSLDLLNTEAFF
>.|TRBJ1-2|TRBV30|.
TGTGCCTGGAGGACAGGTTATAACTATGGCTACACCTTC
CAWRTGYNYGYTF
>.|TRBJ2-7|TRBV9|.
TGTGCCAGCAGCGTGAGTTTCACGGGCGAGCAGTACTTC
CASSVSFTGEQYF
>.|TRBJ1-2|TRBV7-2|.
TGTGCCAGCAGCCCCCAGACGACAGTTAACTATGGCTACACCTTC
CASSPQTTVNYGYTF
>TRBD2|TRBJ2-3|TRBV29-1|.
TGCAGCGTTGAAGGGACTAGCGGAACAGATACGCAGTATTTT
CSVEGTSGTDTQYF
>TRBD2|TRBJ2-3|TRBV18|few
TGTGCCAGCTCACCAATTACCCCGACTAGCGGGCCCACAGATACGCAGTATTTT
CASSPITPTSGPTDTQYF
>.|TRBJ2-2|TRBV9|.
TGTGCCAGCAGCGAGCGGGTAGCCGGGGAGCTGTTTTTT
CASSERVAGELFF
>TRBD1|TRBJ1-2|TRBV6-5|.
TGTGCCAGCGGGTACAGGGGGCTCGAGGGTTCTGGCTACACCTTC
CASGYRGLEGSGYTF
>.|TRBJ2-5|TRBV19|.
TGTGCCAGTAGTGGTATAGCGGCATCGGGGACCCAGTACTTC
CASSGIAASGTQYF
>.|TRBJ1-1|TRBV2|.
TGTGCCAGCAGTGGGTCCTTAATGGAGGGTGAAGCTTTCTTT
CASSGSLMEGEAFF
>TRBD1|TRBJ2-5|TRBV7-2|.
TGTGCCAGCAGCCACCCGGGACAGGGCCGGGGGCAAGAGACCCAGTACTTC
CASSHPGQGRGQETQYF
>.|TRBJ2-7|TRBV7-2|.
TGTGCCAGCAGCTTAGAGGTCTGGGCCGCTGCGGCGGGCGAGCAGTACTTC
CASSLEVWAAAAGEQYF
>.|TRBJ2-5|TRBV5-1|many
TGCGCCAGCAGCTTGGTCGGGCCCGGGGAGACCCAGTACTTC
CASSLVGPGETQYF
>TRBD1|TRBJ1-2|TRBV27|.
TGTGCCAGCAGTTTCAGGGACAGCCGTGGCTACACCTTC
CASSFRDSRGYTF
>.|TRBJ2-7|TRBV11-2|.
TGTGCCAGCAGTCTTTCGGGACCTCACCAGTACTTC
CASSLSGPHQYF
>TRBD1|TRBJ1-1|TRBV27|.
TGTGCCAGCAGTCTATCGGAGTGGCAGGGGGCATCCACTGAAGCTTTCTTT
CASSLSEWQGASTEAFF
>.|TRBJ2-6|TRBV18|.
TGTGCCAGCTCACCATTGCAACAGGGGGGGAGCTCTGGGGCCAACGTCCTGACTTTC
CASSPLQQGGSSGANVLTF
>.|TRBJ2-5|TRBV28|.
TGTGCCAGCAGTTTCAGGCTGCAAGAGACCCAGTACTTC
CASSFRLQETQYF
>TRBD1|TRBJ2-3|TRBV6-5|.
TGTGCCAGCAGTTCACGAGGGACAGGCACAGATACGCAGTATTTT
CASSSRGTGTDTQYF
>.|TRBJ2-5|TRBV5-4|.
TGTGCCAGCAGCTTGGGACAGAAAGAGACCCAGTACTTC
CASSLGQKETQYF
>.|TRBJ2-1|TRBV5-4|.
TGTGCCAGCAGTCGGGGTGGAAGCTCCTACAATGAGCAGTTCTTC
CASSRGGSSYNEQFF
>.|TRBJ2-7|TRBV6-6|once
TGTGCCAGCAGTTACTCTAAGGGGCCCTTCTACGAGCAGTACTTC
CASSYSKGPFYEQYF
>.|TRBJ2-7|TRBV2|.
TGTGCCAGCACTAACCCAGCCGTCGGGGAGCAGTACTTC
CASTNPAVGEQYF
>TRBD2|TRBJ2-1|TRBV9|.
TGTGCCAGCAGCGGGACGGGGGGTTCCTACAATGAGCAGTTCTTC
CASSGTGGSYNEQFF
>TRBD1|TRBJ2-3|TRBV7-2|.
TGTGCCAGCAGCCCGGACAGGGGCCACACAGATACGCAGTATTTT
CASSPDRGHTDTQYF
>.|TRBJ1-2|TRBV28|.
TGTGCCAGCAGTTTTAGGGGGGTTTATGGCTACACCTTC
CASSFRGVYGYTF
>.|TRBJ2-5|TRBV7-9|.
TGTGCCAGCAGCTTATCAGGGGTTGAGACCCAGTACTTC
CASSLSGVETQYF
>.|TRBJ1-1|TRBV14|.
TGTGCCAGCAGCCAGTTTCGGATGACGGACACTGAAGCTTTCTTT
CASSQFRMTDTEAFF
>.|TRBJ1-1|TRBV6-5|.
TGTGCCAGCAATGCCCAACATTCCAGGAACACTGAAGCTTTCTTT
CASNAQHSRNTEAFF
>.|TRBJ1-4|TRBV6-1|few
TGTGCCAGCGGAAGACAGATAGATGAAAAACTGTTTTTT
CASGRQIDEKLFF
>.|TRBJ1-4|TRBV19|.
TGTGCCAGTAGTATATGGGGGCGCGATGAAAAACTGTTTTTT
CASSIWGRDEKLFF
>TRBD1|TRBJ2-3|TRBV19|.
TGTGCCAGTAGTACCCAAGACAGGGACACAGATACGCAGTATTTT
CASSTQDRDTDTQYF
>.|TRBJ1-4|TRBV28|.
TGTGCCAGCAGTTTTCCCGAATACTTATGGGGTGTTAATGAAAAACTGTTTTTT
CASSFPEYLWGVNEKLFF